The rows below give T cell receptor beta chains drawn from one sample of a study of shared T cell receptors in the human thymus. Profiled with immunoSEQ multiplex PCR; TCRdb holds only in-frame clones, not every one. The sample lists about 380,000 clones, about 95% occurring once. The sequencing sample was made of thymocytes. The receptors shown here come from a human donor. Each CDR3 is given with its conserved first and last residue. D genes are given only for firm matches. The listing skips clone size in some rows; elsewhere it reads once, few, many or a size class.

v_gene: TRBV28; d_gene: NA; abundance: NA; j_gene: TRBJ1-6; CDR3nt: TGTGCCAGTTTAGGCTCCTATAATTCACCCCTCCACTTT; CDR3aa: CASLGSYNSPLHF
v_gene: TRBV5-1; d_gene: NA; abundance: NA; j_gene: TRBJ1-5; CDR3nt: TGCGCCAGCAGCTTGGCGGGACAACGGGGCCAGCCCCAGCATTTT; CDR3aa: CASSLAGQRGQPQHF
v_gene: TRBV28; d_gene: TRBD2; abundance: NA; j_gene: TRBJ2-7; CDR3nt: TGTGCCAGCAGTTTATGCATTAGGTCTAGCGGGAATTACGAGCAGTACTTC; CDR3aa: CASSLCIRSSGNYEQYF
v_gene: TRBV21-1; d_gene: NA; abundance: NA; j_gene: TRBJ2-5; CDR3nt: TGTGCCAGACGAGGGGGGGAGGATGAGACCCAGTACTTC; CDR3aa: CARRGGEDETQYF
v_gene: TRBV7-3; d_gene: NA; abundance: once; j_gene: TRBJ1-1; CDR3nt: TGTGCCAGCAGCTTAACGGGGTTAGGAGCGACCGTGAACACTGAAGCTTTCTTT; CDR3aa: CASSLTGLGATVNTEAFF
v_gene: TRBV19; d_gene: TRBD1; abundance: NA; j_gene: TRBJ2-5; CDR3nt: TGTGCCAGTAGGGTCGACAGGGGGGAGACCCAGTACTTC; CDR3aa: CASRVDRGETQYF
v_gene: TRBV6-1; d_gene: NA; abundance: once; j_gene: TRBJ1-4; CDR3nt: TGTGCCAGCAGTGAAGTAGAGGCAACTAATGAAAAACTGTTTTTT; CDR3aa: CASSEVEATNEKLFF
v_gene: TRBV5-6; d_gene: TRBD1; abundance: few; j_gene: TRBJ1-5; CDR3nt: TGTGCCAGCAGCTTGGGCGGACAGGGGGTACAGCCCCAGCATTTT; CDR3aa: CASSLGGQGVQPQHF
v_gene: TRBV15; d_gene: TRBD1; abundance: few; j_gene: TRBJ1-4; CDR3nt: TGTGCCACCAGCACTCCTCCCCTCGGGGGACAGGGGAATGAAAAACTGTTTTTT; CDR3aa: CATSTPPLGGQGNEKLFF
v_gene: TRBV7-3; d_gene: NA; abundance: NA; j_gene: TRBJ2-1; CDR3nt: TGTGCCAGCAGCCCTTCTAGCCTTAAATCGAGCTCCTACAATGAGCAGTTCTTC; CDR3aa: CASSPSSLKSSSYNEQFF
v_gene: TRBV30; d_gene: NA; abundance: NA; j_gene: TRBJ2-7; CDR3nt: TGTGCCTGGAGTAGCCAGTCCTACGAGCAGTACTTC; CDR3aa: CAWSSQSYEQYF
v_gene: TRBV7-2; d_gene: NA; abundance: NA; j_gene: TRBJ2-7; CDR3nt: TGTGCCAGCAGCCTAACCGCTACCCCCTACGAGCAGTACTTC; CDR3aa: CASSLTATPYEQYF
v_gene: TRBV7-6; d_gene: NA; abundance: NA; j_gene: TRBJ2-7; CDR3nt: TGTGCCAGCAACGAACACAGGGGGCTCCCTGGACTAGCCCCCTACGAGCAGTACTTC; CDR3aa: CASNEHRGLPGLAPYEQYF
v_gene: TRBV2; d_gene: TRBD2; abundance: NA; j_gene: TRBJ2-1; CDR3nt: TGTGCCAGCCTTAAGAGCGGTAGCGGGAGGAACAATGAGCAGTTCTTC; CDR3aa: CASLKSGSGRNNEQFF
v_gene: TRBV28; d_gene: TRBD2; abundance: NA; j_gene: TRBJ2-1; CDR3nt: TGTGCCAGCAGAACCATACTGGGACTAGCGGGTTACTACAATGAGCAGTTCTTC; CDR3aa: CASRTILGLAGYYNEQFF
v_gene: TRBV30; d_gene: NA; abundance: NA; j_gene: TRBJ2-4; CDR3nt: TGTGCCTGGAGTCGGTACTTAGCCAAAAACATTCAGTACTTC; CDR3aa: CAWSRYLAKNIQYF
v_gene: TRBV28; d_gene: NA; abundance: NA; j_gene: TRBJ1-1; CDR3nt: TGTGCCAGCAGTTTAGTATACCCGGGACGGATACGATGGAACACTGAAGCTTTCTTT; CDR3aa: CASSLVYPGRIRWNTEAFF
v_gene: TRBV27; d_gene: NA; abundance: NA; j_gene: TRBJ2-1; CDR3nt: TGTGCCAGCAGTCCCCTTGCGGGTGAGCAGTTCTTC; CDR3aa: CASSPLAGEQFF
v_gene: TRBV20-1; d_gene: NA; abundance: NA; j_gene: TRBJ1-2; CDR3nt: TGCAGTGCTTTCGGGCCCTATGGCTACACCTTC; CDR3aa: CSAFGPYGYTF
v_gene: TRBV11-2; d_gene: NA; abundance: NA; j_gene: TRBJ2-5; CDR3nt: TGTGCCCCGCCGAGGGAGCGGAGACAAGAGACCCAGTACTTC; CDR3aa: CAPPRERRQETQYF
v_gene: TRBV28; d_gene: TRBD1; abundance: NA; j_gene: TRBJ2-7; CDR3nt: TGTGCCAGCAGCGCCGGGACAGGGGTCTACGAGCAGTACTTC; CDR3aa: CASSAGTGVYEQYF
v_gene: TRBV6-1; d_gene: NA; abundance: NA; j_gene: TRBJ2-7; CDR3nt: TGTGCCAGCAGTGAAGGGATTGAGACACTGTACTTC; CDR3aa: CASSEGIETLYF
v_gene: TRBV27; d_gene: TRBD2; abundance: NA; j_gene: TRBJ2-1; CDR3nt: TGTGCCAGCAACGAATATGGACAGGGGGTTCGACTAGCGGGAGGGAATGAGCAGTTCTTC; CDR3aa: CASNEYGQGVRLAGGNEQFF
v_gene: TRBV5-4; d_gene: NA; abundance: NA; j_gene: TRBJ1-2; CDR3nt: TGTGCCAGCAGCTTGGACACTAACTATGGCTACACCTTC; CDR3aa: CASSLDTNYGYTF
v_gene: TRBV6-7; d_gene: TRBD2; abundance: NA; j_gene: TRBJ2-1; CDR3nt: TGTGCCAGCATCGAATACCTGTGGCGGGAGGGCCGCGATGAGCAGTTCTTC; CDR3aa: CASIEYLWREGRDEQFF
v_gene: TRBV7-2; d_gene: NA; abundance: NA; j_gene: TRBJ2-7; CDR3nt: TGTGCCAGCAGCGACGGTATGGGACACCTCTACGAGCAGTACTTC; CDR3aa: CASSDGMGHLYEQYF
v_gene: TRBV29-1; d_gene: NA; abundance: NA; j_gene: TRBJ2-5; CDR3nt: TGCAGCGTTGAACAGGTCCAAGAGACCCAGTACTTC; CDR3aa: CSVEQVQETQYF
v_gene: TRBV7-2; d_gene: TRBD2; abundance: once; j_gene: TRBJ2-7; CDR3nt: TGTGCCAGCAGCTCCTACGGACTAGCGGGAGGAGGTGAGCAGTACTTC; CDR3aa: CASSSYGLAGGGEQYF
v_gene: TRBV27; d_gene: TRBD2; abundance: NA; j_gene: TRBJ2-1; CDR3nt: TGTGCCAGCAGTTTATCCCGGGGTAGCGGGCCGTACAATGAGCAGTTCTTC; CDR3aa: CASSLSRGSGPYNEQFF
v_gene: TRBV28; d_gene: NA; abundance: NA; j_gene: TRBJ1-5; CDR3nt: TGTGCCAGCAGCCTAAACAGGGGCAATCAGCCCCAGCATTTT; CDR3aa: CASSLNRGNQPQHF
v_gene: TRBV7-7; d_gene: NA; abundance: NA; j_gene: TRBJ2-5; CDR3nt: TGTGCTAGCAGCTCCATAGCGCGGGGGCGGGGGGAGACCCAGTACTTC; CDR3aa: CASSSIARGRGETQYF